Only one count was recorded for the clone carrying this T cell receptor (beta chain). Its antigen is as yet unknown. The sample's time point: baseline, week 1 (first vaccination visit). Treatment here: pre-vaccination baseline after standard-of-care therapy. Astrocytomas found in donors were new, WHO grade 3 or 4, IDH1-mutant and ATRX-lost. These data originate in a study of a mutant IDH1 vaccine in newly diagnosed glioma. About the study: It was radiotherapy, temozolomide, or both that patients received previously, with most receiving both.

The repertoire was sequenced with immunoSEQ multiplex PCR; TCRdb's copy has only in-frame clones and lacks some. The data hold about 38,000 clones, with roughly 92% observed a single time. Broader study findings: Vaccination induced immune responses in about 92% of patients.

Germline CDR1 reads MRHNA; CDR2 reads SNTAGT. The CDR3 length is 16 residues. V was clipped by 0 bases and J by 5 bases; unmatched bases: 5. This receptor was taken from a man between 18 and 29 years old with glioma. The sample was PBMCs, taken from a glioma patient treated with radiotherapy, temozolomide or both. The rearrangement links TRBV6-4 to TRBJ2-1, with 9 bases identical to TRBD2. Written as DNA, the CDR3 is TGTGCCAGCAGTGACTCGATCGCTAGCGGGAACAATGAGCAGTTCTTC. Its protein product is CASSDSIASGNNEQFF.